Listed below are T cell receptor beta chains from one sample, sequenced in a study of blood T cell repertoires in COVID-19. Assay used: immunoSEQ multiplex PCR; TCRdb lists only in-frame clones, some missing. Among about 15,000 clones listed, over 80% were seen once. Source material: peripheral blood. The origin of the receptors is a human donor in a cohort sampled during active COVID-19. The CDR3 runs from the conserved cysteine through the conserved F or W. A D gene is named only where the DNA matches it firmly. Clone size appears in some rows only: once, few, many, or a class for an expanded clone.

TRBJ2-1,-,-,TRBV5-8,TGTGCCAGCAGCTTGGGCCAGGGGTACAATGAGCAGTTCTTC,CASSLGQGYNEQFF
TRBJ2-3,-,once,TRBV2,TGTGCCAGCAATGATCAGCTAGGGGGAGCGCAGTATTTT,CASNDQLGGAQYF
TRBJ2-2,-,-,TRBV15,TGTGCCACCAGCAGAGCAACCGGGGAGCTGTTTTTT,CATSRATGELFF
TRBJ1-1,TRBD1,-,TRBV11-3,TGTGCCAGCAGCCCCGAGACAGGGACTGAAGCTTTCTTT,CASSPETGTEAFF
TRBJ1-6,-,-,TRBV7-2,TGTGCCAGCAGCTTAGCCAGGGATAATTCACCCCTCCACTTT,CASSLARDNSPLHF
TRBJ1-2,TRBD1,-,TRBV10-3,TGTGCCATCAGTGAATCGACAGGGTCTCTCTATGGCTACACCTTC,CAISESTGSLYGYTF
TRBJ2-7,-,-,TRBV10-1,TGCGCCAGCAGTCCGGACTCCAAAAGCAACGAGCAGTACTTC,CASSPDSKSNEQYF
TRBJ2-2,TRBD2,-,TRBV24-1,TGCGCCACCGGACTAGTCGGAACCGGGGAGCTGTTTTTT,CATGLVGTGELFF
TRBJ1-2,TRBD1,once,TRBV28,TGTGCCAGCAGCAGAGGACAGGGGGCATACTATGGCTACACCTTC,CASSRGQGAYYGYTF
TRBJ2-7,TRBD2,-,TRBV3-1/TRBV3-2,TGTGCCAGCAGCCAAGTCTCCGGGACTAGCGGTTGGGGATCCTACGAGCAGTACTTC,CASSQVSGTSGWGSYEQYF
TRBJ2-5,TRBD2,-,TRBV19,TGTGCCAGTAGTATCCGGCTACTAGCGGGAGGGCAGACCCAGTACTTC,CASSIRLLAGGQTQYF
TRBJ2-5,-,few,TRBV6-2/TRBV6-3,TGTGCCCGCAGCCCTGTGCCGGGGCGGGGGCGGGGGGAGACCCAGTACTTC,CARSPVPGRGRGETQYF
TRBJ1-2,-,-,TRBV9,TGTGCCAGCAGCGTAGATACAGGAAACTATGGCTACACCTTC,CASSVDTGNYGYTF
TRBJ2-7,TRBD2,-,TRBV2,TGTGCCAGCACGCTGGGCGGGGGGCTCTCCTACGAGCAGTACTTC,CASTLGGGLSYEQYF
TRBJ2-5,-,-,TRBV7-6,TGTGCCAGCAGCTTAGTTGGTATAGGAGGCCAAGAGACCCAGTACTTC,CASSLVGIGGQETQYF
TRBJ2-3,TRBD2,-,TRBV7-2,TGTGCCAGCAGTTATCGCTTCGGGCTAGCGGGCACAGATACGCAGTATTTT,CASSYRFGLAGTDTQYF
TRBJ2-2,TRBD2,-,TRBV3-1/TRBV3-2,TGTGCCAGCACCCAAGGAGCGGGGGGATGGAACACCGGGGAGCTGTTTTTT,CASTQGAGGWNTGELFF
TRBJ2-7,TRBD2,-,TRBV5-5,TGTGCCAGCAGCTTGAGTGGGGGCGGGAGGACAAGCTCCTACGAGCAGTACTTC,CASSLSGGGRTSSYEQYF
TRBJ2-3,-,once,TRBV6-5,TGTGCCAGCAGTTTCGCGGGCCCCAGCACAGATACGCAGTATTTT,CASSFAGPSTDTQYF
TRBJ2-1,TRBD1,-,TRBV5-4,TGTGCCAGCAGCTCAGGGGGATCGAACTACAATGAGCAGTTCTTC,CASSSGGSNYNEQFF
TRBJ2-7,-,-,TRBV5-1,TGCGCCAGCAGCTTGGGACAGGCCGCCTACGAGCAGTACTTC,CASSLGQAAYEQYF
TRBJ2-4,-,-,TRBV5-6,TGTGCCAGCAGCTCCGGGTGGGCGCCAGGGCGGATAAACATTCAGTACTTC,CASSSGWAPGRINIQYF
TRBJ2-5,-,-,TRBV4-3,TGCGCCAGCAGCCAAGATCCGTACTCAATAGAGACCCAGTACTTC,CASSQDPYSIETQYF
TRBJ1-2,-,-,TRBV9,TGTGCCAGCAGCGTAGTTACAGGGAAGAGCGGCTACACCTTC,CASSVVTGKSGYTF
TRBJ1-6,-,-,TRBV7-6,TGTGCCAGCAGCCCCGGCTATAATTCACCCCTCCACTTT,CASSPGYNSPLHF
TRBJ1-3,TRBD1,-,TRBV2,TGTGCCAGCAGTGTGCGGCCAGGGGGTAACACCATATATTTT,CASSVRPGGNTIYF
TRBJ1-6,-,-,TRBV3-1/TRBV3-2,TGTGCCAGCAGCCTGGGACAATATAATTCACCCCTCCACTTT,CASSLGQYNSPLHF
TRBJ1-6,-,-,TRBV2,TGTGCCAGCAGTGAAAACCAGAATTTTTCACCCCTCCACTTT,CASSENQNFSPLHF
TRBJ1-3,TRBD1,-,TRBV5-4,TGTGCCAGCAGCTTAACAGGGGGCTTGGACACCATATATTTT,CASSLTGGLDTIYF
TRBJ2-3,TRBD2,-,TRBV6-2/TRBV6-3,TGTGCCAGCAGCAATAGCGGGAACGGCCCAGATACGCAGTATTTT,CASSNSGNGPDTQYF
TRBJ2-5,-,-,TRBV18,TGTGCCAGCTCACCACTCCATAAGGGGAAAGAGACCCAGTACTTC,CASSPLHKGKETQYF
TRBJ1-1,TRBD1,few,TRBV6-5,TGTGCCAGCAGAGGACAGGGGGCCGGTGACACTGAAGCTTTCTTT,CASRGQGAGDTEAFF
TRBJ2-7,TRBD2,-,TRBV5-4,TGTGCCAGCAGCTTGCAACTAGCGGGAGTGGGCGAGCAGTACTTC,CASSLQLAGVGEQYF
TRBJ2-3,-,once,TRBV11-3,TGTGCCAGCAGCCGACTAGATACGGATACGCAGTATTTT,CASSRLDTDTQYF
TRBJ2-7,-,-,TRBV7-2,TGTGCCAGCAGCGAGCGTGAGGGAGTTTACGAGCAGTACTTC,CASSEREGVYEQYF
TRBJ2-3,TRBD2,-,TRBV29-1,TGCAGCGTTGAACGAGCGGGGGGGCCGATAGATACGCAGTATTTT,CSVERAGGPIDTQYF
TRBJ1-1,TRBD1,-,TRBV11-2,TGTGCCAGCAGCTTAGATCGACAGGGTGAAGCTTTCTTT,CASSLDRQGEAFF
TRBJ1-4,-,-,TRBV3-1/TRBV3-2,TGTGCCTCAGCGGGGGTAGATGAAAAACTGTTTTTT,CASAGVDEKLFF
TRBJ2-7,TRBD2,-,TRBV3-1/TRBV3-2,TGTGCCAGCAGCCAAGATTCAGCGGGAGTGTACGAGCAGTACTTC,CASSQDSAGVYEQYF
TRBJ1-2,-,-,TRBV5-6,TGTGCCAGCAGCTTATCAGGGGTCTATGGCTACACCTTC,CASSLSGVYGYTF
TRBJ2-7,TRBD1,-,TRBV7-2,TGTGCCAGCAGCCAGCAGGGGGCTCCCTACGAGCAGTACTTC,CASSQQGAPYEQYF